Given below is one T cell receptor beta chain in context. Its specificity is unknown. The data derive from a study of regulatory T cells in long-lasting Graves disease. Study summary: To qualify as persistent, Graves' disease required over 5 years of antithyroid drugs with positive TSH receptor antibodies. General study findings and limits: TRBV28 was favored in persistent disease, as were TRBJ1-2 and TRBJ2-5.

Regarding time point: persistent/refractory GD, antithyroid drugs over 5 years with positive TRAb. The TCR library used RNA extracted from PBMCs. Trimming stripped 6 bases from V and 10 bases from J, with 12 bases between. Germline CDR1 is LNHDA and CDR2 is SQIVND (reference sequence). The CDR3 is 11 amino acids. iRepertoire HTBI primers and Arm-PCR of CDR3 regions built TCR beta libraries. TCRdb reanalysed the multiplex PCR reads using MiXCR and keeps one entry per CDR3 protein. The repertoire holds more than 300,000 distinct CDR3 sequences, with approximately 25% as singletons. This TCR was sampled from a woman in her 40s with Graves disease. Sequencing was performed on peripheral blood mononuclear cells (PBMCs), taken when the disease was refractory, from a patient treated with antithyroid drugs. The J gene is TRBJ1-1, the V gene TRBV19, with D perhaps matching TRBD1 (5 bases). CDR3 loop: CASRLTAGAFF. The CDR3 DNA follows: TGTGCCAGTAGATTGACAGCTGGAGCTTTCTTT. Looking up the rest from reference TRBV19 and TRBJ1-1 gives the full variable domain: DGGITQSPKYLFRKEGQNVTLSCEQNLNHDAMYWYRQDPGQGLRLIYYSQIVNDFQKGDIAEGYSVSREKKESFPLTVTSAQKNPTAFYLCASRLTAGAFFGQGTRLTVV.